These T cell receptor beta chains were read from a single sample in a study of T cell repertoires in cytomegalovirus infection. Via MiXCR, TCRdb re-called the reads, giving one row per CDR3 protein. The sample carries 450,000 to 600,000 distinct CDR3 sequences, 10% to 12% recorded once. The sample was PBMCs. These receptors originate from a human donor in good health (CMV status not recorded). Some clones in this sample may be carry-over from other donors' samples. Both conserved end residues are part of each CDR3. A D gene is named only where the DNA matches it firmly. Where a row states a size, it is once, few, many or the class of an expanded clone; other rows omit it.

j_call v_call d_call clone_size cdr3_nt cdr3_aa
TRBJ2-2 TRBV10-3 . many TGTGCCATCAGTTTCGGGGGGCCCGGGGAGCTGTTTTTT CAISFGGPGELFF
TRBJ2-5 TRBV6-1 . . TGTGCCAGCAGTCCAACAGGGCGATGGGGCCAAGAGACCCAGTACTTC CASSPTGRWGQETQYF
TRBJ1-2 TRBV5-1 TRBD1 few TGCGCCAGCAGCCCCAGGGGGTCTAACTATGGCTACACCTTC CASSPRGSNYGYTF
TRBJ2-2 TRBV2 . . TGTGCCAGCAGTTCTGAGTACACCGGGGAGCTGTTTTTT CASSSEYTGELFF
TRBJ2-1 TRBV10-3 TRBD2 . TGTGCCATCAGTGGGGGACTAGCGTCTAATAACAATGAGCAGTTCTTC CAISGGLASNNNEQFF
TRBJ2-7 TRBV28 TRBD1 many TGTGCCAGCAACGCCGGGACAGACTTTTCCTACGAGCAGTACTTC CASNAGTDFSYEQYF
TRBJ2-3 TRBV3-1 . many TGTGCCAGCAGCCAAGACCCACGGTCTACTAGCACAGATACGCAGTATTTT CASSQDPRSTSTDTQYF
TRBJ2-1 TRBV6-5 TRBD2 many TGTGCCAGCAGTTACCCGACTAGCGGGAGAGATGAGCAGTTCTTC CASSYPTSGRDEQFF
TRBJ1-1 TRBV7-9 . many TGTGCCAGCAGCCCCGTGGGAGGCCGGAACACTGAAGCTTTCTTT CASSPVGGRNTEAFF
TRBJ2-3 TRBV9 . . TGTGCCAGCAGCATGAGCGGAGCCGGGGGAGATACGCAGTATTTT CASSMSGAGGDTQYF
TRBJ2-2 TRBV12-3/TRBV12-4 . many TGTGCCAGCAGTTTATTCCAGCAGGGCGGGGAGCTGTTTTTT CASSLFQQGGELFF
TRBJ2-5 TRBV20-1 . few TGCAGTGCTAGAGTTGGAGCCGATCCCGGGACCCAGTACTTC CSARVGADPGTQYF
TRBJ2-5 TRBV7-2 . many TGTGCAAACGGGGCGGACCGCCAAGAGACCCAGTACTTC CANGADRQETQYF
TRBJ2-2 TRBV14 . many TGTGCCAGCAGCCAAGTCCGCAACACCGGGGAGCTGTTTTTT CASSQVRNTGELFF
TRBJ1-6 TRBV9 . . TGTGCCAGCAGCCCGAGAGGACATTTGGATTCACCCCTCCACTTT CASSPRGHLDSPLHF
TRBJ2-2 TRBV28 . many TGTGCCAGCAGTTACGGGACTCCTCGATCCCCGAACACCGGGGAGCTGTTTTTT CASSYGTPRSPNTGELFF
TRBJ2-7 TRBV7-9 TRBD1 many TGTGCCAGCAGCCCCACGACAGGGGGCCTGGCCGAGCAGTACTTC CASSPTTGGLAEQYF
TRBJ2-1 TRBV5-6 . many TGTGCCAGCACCCGGGAGAATGAGCAGTTCTTC CASTRENEQFF
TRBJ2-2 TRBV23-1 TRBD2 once TGCGCCAGCAGTCATCAAGCGGGAGGGCCAAACACCGGGGAGCTGTTTTTT CASSHQAGGPNTGELFF
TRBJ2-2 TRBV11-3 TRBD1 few TGTGCCAGCAGCGCGTCCTCGTGGACAGGGGGCACCGGGGAGCTGTTTTTT CASSASSWTGGTGELFF
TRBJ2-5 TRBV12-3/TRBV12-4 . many TGTGCCAGCAGCGGGACATCGGGGGAGACCCAGTACTTC CASSGTSGETQYF
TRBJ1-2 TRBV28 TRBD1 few TGTGCCAGCAGCTTACCCCAGGGGGGCGGCTACACCTTC CASSLPQGGGYTF
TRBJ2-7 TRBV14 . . TGTGCCAGCAGTCGTAAGGGGGTGACATCCTACGAGCAGTACTTC CASSRKGVTSYEQYF